The 26 T cell receptor beta chains presented below share a single source sample, sequenced in a study of CD8 T cells in ankylosing spondylitis. TCRdb re-called the 5' RACE reads with MiXCR, one entry per CDR3 protein. The table has roughly 230,000 distinct CDR3 sequences, roughly 8.2% seen once. The sequenced sample consisted of blood, either unsorted or a sorted T cell fraction (not recorded which). These receptors all come from a female donor with ankylosing spondylitis or in good health (not recorded which).

This chain uses TRBV2 with TRBJ1-2; no definite D call. The germline V gene has CDR1 SNHLY and CDR2 FYNNEI. This CDR3 contains 13 residues. The V gene lost 3 bases and the J gene lost 2 bases, with 7 bases spanning the gap. The CDR3 loop is CASSERGNYGYTF. The CDR3 region has the DNA TGTGCCAGCAGTGAGCGAGGGAACTATGGCTACACCTTC. The full variable domain, completed using reference TRBV2 and TRBJ1-2, is EPEVTQTPSHQVTQMGQEVILRCVPISNHLYFYWYRQILGQKVEFLVSFYNNEISEKSEIFDDQFSVERPDGSNFTLKIRSTKLEDSAMYFCASSERGNYGYTFGSGTRLTVV.

On this clonotype itself: The germline gene is not matched at one end of the junction; a read error may be the cause. This chain uses TRBV28 with TRBJ2-4; either TRBD1 or TRBD2 may fit D (6 bases each). Germline CDR1 is MDHEN and CDR2 is SYDVKM. The CDR3 consists of 11 residues. The CDR3 DNA reads as TGTACCAGCCTCTTTTGGGGGGCCCCTTACTTC. It is translated as CTSLFWGAPYF.

There are many counts of this clonotype. V usage is TRBV7-2 and J usage is TRBJ2-4, with D possibly TRBD2 on 7 matching bases. Trimming took 5 bases from V and 6 from J, leaving 20 bases between them. The CDR3 extends over 16 amino acids. Germline V gene lookup returns CDR1 SGHTA and CDR2 FQGNSA. CDR3 DNA: TGTGCCAGCAGCACAGGGATTAGCGGGCCATCAAACATTCAGTACTTC. Translated, it gives CASSTGISGPSNIQYF.

This clonotype was seen repeatedly, ten times or more. The rearrangement joins TRBV28 to TRBJ1-2; 9 bases line up with TRBD1. This CDR3 spans 13 amino acids. CDR1 is MDHEN and CDR2 is SYDVKM in the germline V gene. With V trimmed by 8 bases and J by 10 bases, 11 bases remained unmatched. The CDR3 loop is CASRTGTGFDYTF. The CDR3 coding sequence is TGTGCCAGCCGGACCGGGACAGGGTTCGACTACACCTTC.

This clonotype has at least ten counts. The rearrangement uses TRBV7-9 and TRBJ2-4; TRBD2 matches at 14 bases. The ends lost 5 bases at V and 10 bases at J; junction bases unmatched: 4. Looked up from germline, CDR1 is SEHNR and CDR2 is FQNEAQ (reference sequence). The CDR3 contains 14 residues. CDR3 protein: CASSPGLAGAIQYF. The CDR3, as DNA: TGTGCCAGCAGCCCGGGACTAGCGGGAGCGATTCAGTACTTC.

This clonotype was observed many times. This chain joins TRBV12-5 and TRBJ1-6; D remains unclear. The CDR3 extends over 13 amino acids. Germline-derived CDR1 and CDR2 are LGHNT and FRNRAP. Trimming left V 2 bases short and J 8 bases short, with 7 bases between. The CDR3, as DNA: TGTGCTAGTGGTTTGAACGTCTATTCACCCCTCCACTTT. It codes for CASGLNVYSPLHF.

This clonotype was observed a handful of times. This sequence joins TRBV7-9 and TRBJ2-4, with D possibly called TRBD1 or TRBD2 (5 bases each). V lost 5 bases and J lost 0, with 11 bases in between. Germline values: CDR1 SEHNR, CDR2 FQNEAQ (reference sequence). There are 15 residues in the CDR3. The CDR3 loop is CASSPGTLAKNIQYF. The CDR3 bases are TGTGCCAGCAGCCCGGGGACCTTAGCCAAAAACATTCAGTACTTC.

This clonotype has a count of ten or more. CDR3 DNA: TGTGCCAGCGGACACGGGACATTCAATCAGCCCCAGCATTTT. Its translation: CASGHGTFNQPQHF. This rearrangement joins TRBV3-1 to TRBJ1-5; a possible D gene is TRBD1 (6 bases). The length of the CDR3 is 14 residues. Germline-derived CDR1 and CDR2 are LGHDT and YNNKEL (reference sequence). The V end was cut by 8 bases, the J end by 3 bases, with 14 bases between.

Remarks on this clonotype: The DNA is omitted, as the CDR3 cannot be located on it reliably, and the CDR3 follows TCRdb's listing. The CDR3 here is CSARDRDTGELFFF. V is TRBV20-1 and J is TRBJ2-2. The CDR3 is 14 residues long, ends included. Germline lookup yields CDR1 DFQATT and CDR2 SNEGSKA (reference sequence).

Many counts were recorded for this clonotype. The J gene is TRBJ1-2, the V gene TRBV6-5; D uncertain. This CDR3 is 12 amino acids long. Germline-derived CDR1 and CDR2 are MNHEY and SVGAGI. V was trimmed by 5 bases and J by 8 bases, leaving 12 bases between them. Here the CDR3 reads CASSTYTGGYTF. As DNA, the CDR3 is TGTGCCAGCAGTACTTACACGGGAGGCTACACCTTC.

The chain couples TRBV3-1 to TRBJ2-4; 8 nucleotides agree with TRBD2. Germline V lookup: CDR1 LGHDT, CDR2 YNNKEL (reference sequence). This CDR3 region has 18 residues. V lost 1 base, J lost 0 bases, and 8 bases stayed unmatched. The CDR3 is CASSQGRRAGVAKNIQYF. In DNA form, the CDR3 reads TGTGCCAGCAGCCAAGGACGGAGAGCGGGAGTAGCCAAAAACATTCAGTACTTC.

This clonotype was counted many times. The chain combines TRBV28 with TRBJ2-1, with D perhaps TRBD2 (5 bases). V lost 1 base and J 0 bases, leaving 7 bases between the germline ends. The CDR3 spans 15 residues. Germline values: CDR1 MDHEN, CDR2 SYDVKM. CDR3 coding DNA: TGTGCCAGCAGTTTATTCCGGGGCTCCTACAATGAGCAGTTCTTC. It is translated as CASSLFRGSYNEQFF.

This clonotype was observed many times. This chain links TRBV4-3 with TRBJ2-7; D may be TRBD1 or TRBD2 (5 bases each). The V gene's germline CDR1 is LGHNA and CDR2 YSLEER. V shed 0 bases and J shed 4 bases, with 10 bases lying between them. This CDR3 region has 14 residues. The CDR3 DNA sequence: TGCGCCAGCAGCCAAGATCGGGGACGGTACGAGCAGTACTTC. Protein product: CASSQDRGRYEQYF.

This clonotype was seen at least ten times. This rearrangement joins TRBV7-2 to TRBJ1-6; D unresolved. The V end was cut by 2 bases, the J end by 15 bases, with 11 bases between. The CDR3 has 12 residues. Germline V gives CDR1 SGHTA, CDR2 FQGNSA. CDR3 protein: CASSLNRQLLHF. CDR3 DNA: TGTGCCAGCAGCTTAAATCGACAACTCCTCCACTTT.

This clonotype came up many times. V and J are TRBV6-5 and TRBJ2-5, with TRBD2 matching 8 bases. Germline values: CDR1 MNHEY, CDR2 SVGAGI. J was trimmed by 10 bases and V by 4 bases; bases with no gene match: 8. This CDR3 has 13 residues. CDR3: CASSSLKAGGQYF. The DNA of the CDR3 is TGTGCCAGCAGTTCCCTCAAGGCGGGAGGCCAGTACTTC.

This clonotype was counted ten times or more. The rearrangement links TRBV3-1 to TRBJ1-4, with D maybe TRBD1 (5 bases). There are 16 residues in the CDR3. The ends were cut back, 4 bases at V and 0 bases at J, with 12 bases in the middle. CDR1 and CDR2 from the germline V gene are LGHDT and YNNKEL (reference sequence). This chain's CDR3 is CASSPSRGATNEKLFF. The CDR3 region has the DNA TGTGCCAGCAGCCCTTCCCGGGGGGCAACTAATGAAAAACTGTTTTTT.

V and J are TRBV12-3 or TRBV12-4 and TRBJ1-2, with unresolved D. This CDR3 region has 14 residues. V gave up 3 bases and J gave up 1 base, with 9 bases separating them. CDR3 residues: CASSLVGCNYGYTF. CDR3 in DNA: TGTGCCAGCAGTTTGGTGGGTTGTAACTATGGCTACACCTTC.

Only a few counts were recorded for this clonotype. V gene TRBV7-2 combines with J gene TRBJ2-5; D may be TRBD1 (6 bases). Germline V CDR1 and CDR2: SGHTA, FQGNSA. With 7 bases removed from V and 1 base from J, the gap between germline ends came to 13 bases. This CDR3 has 14 residues. CDR3 in DNA: TGTGCCAGCATCCTTAGGGGGACCCAAGAGACCCAGTACTTC. As protein: CASILRGTQETQYF.

Regarding this clonotype: A read error may be the cause here, since a much bigger clone is one base away. The chain carries TRBV7-8 and TRBJ2-3; D may be TRBD2 (5 bases). The V and J ends lost 5 bases and 5 bases respectively, with 11 bases between them. This CDR3 is 13 amino acids long. Germline V gene sequence: CDR1 SGHVS, CDR2 FQNEAQ. The CDR3 loop reads CASSSGRVDTQYF. The CDR3 nucleotides are TGTGCCAGCAGCAGCGGACGGGTAGATACGCAGTATTTT.

This clonotype was counted many times. The V call is TRBV2, the J call TRBJ2-7; D gene uncertain. CDR1 SNHLY and CDR2 FYNNEI come from the germline V gene. The CDR3 has 13 residues. Trimming removed 3 bases at V and 6 bases at J, with 12 bases between. CDR3 residues: CASSEARGSEQYF. The CDR3 nucleotides read TGTGCCAGCAGTGAGGCCAGAGGTTCCGAGCAGTACTTC.

This clonotype appeared many times. The chain carries TRBV10-3 and TRBJ2-7; TRBD1 is a possible D gene (5 bases). The CDR3 has 13 amino acids. Trimming took 6 bases from V and 6 from J, leaving 15 bases between them. Germline CDR1 ENHRY, CDR2 SYGVKD. The CDR3: CAIRVTESGEQYF. As DNA, the CDR3 is TGTGCCATCAGAGTGACAGAGTCGGGCGAGCAGTACTTC.

A few counts support this clonotype. V and J are TRBV7-2 and TRBJ1-5; 7 nucleotides agree with TRBD1. The J segment lost 5 bases and the V segment lost 5 bases, leaving 6 bases of the junction unmatched. The CDR3 extends over 14 amino acids. Germline V CDR1 and CDR2: SGHTA, FQGNSA. The CDR3 bases are TGTGCCAGCAGCCCGACAGGGCCGGATCAGCCCCAGCATTTT. This encodes CASSPTGPDQPQHF. Filled out from reference TRBV7-2 and TRBJ1-5, the complete variable domain reads GAGVSQSPSNKVTEKGKDVELRCDPISGHTALYWYRQSLGQGLEFLIYFQGNSAPDKSGLPSDRFSAERTGGSVSTLTIQRTQQEDSAVYLCASSPTGPDQPQHFGDGTRLSIL.

The rearrangement links TRBV5-1 to TRBJ2-1; 14 bases align to TRBD2. V lost 4 bases and J lost 10; bases outside the gene matches: 7. Germline V CDR1 and CDR2: SGHRS, YFSETQ. This CDR3 contains 15 residues. The CDR3 region is CASSHGTSGGTEQFF. The CDR3 nucleotides read TGCGCCAGCAGCCACGGGACTAGCGGGGGTACCGAGCAGTTCTTC.

Ten or more counts support this clonotype. This chain connects TRBV28 to TRBJ2-7; D unclear. Germline V CDR1 and CDR2: MDHEN, SYDVKM. CDR3 length equals 11 residues. The V and J ends lost 4 bases and 6 bases respectively, with 7 bases between them. CDR3 coding DNA: TGTGCCAGCAGTTCCACCCTCGAGCAGTACTTC. It yields the protein CASSSTLEQYF.

Many counts were recorded for this clonotype. The chain has TRBV7-2 and TRBJ2-5; no clear D. Looked up from germline, CDR1 is SGHTA and CDR2 is FQGNSA. V was clipped by 4 bases and J by 5 bases, with 20 bases between them. This CDR3 spans 16 amino acids. This CDR3 is CASSYSQAVGTETQYF. CDR3 nucleotides: TGTGCCAGCAGCTATTCCCAGGCAGTTGGAACGGAGACCCAGTACTTC. Together with reference TRBV7-2 and TRBJ2-5, the CDR3 gives the full variable domain: GAGVSQSPSNKVTEKGKDVELRCDPISGHTALYWYRQSLGQGLEFLIYFQGNSAPDKSGLPSDRFSAERTGGSVSTLTIQRTQQEDSAVYLCASSYSQAVGTETQYFGPGTRLLVL.

CDR3 nucleotides: TGCGCCAGCAGCTTGGTGGGGAGGGAGACCCAGTACTTC. Its translation is CASSLVGRETQYF. V and J are TRBV5-1 and TRBJ2-5; possibly TRBD2 for D (6 bases). CDR3 length: 13 residues. Per the germline V gene, CDR1 is SGHRS and CDR2 is YFSETQ. The V and J ends lost 0 bases and 5 bases respectively, with 8 bases between them.